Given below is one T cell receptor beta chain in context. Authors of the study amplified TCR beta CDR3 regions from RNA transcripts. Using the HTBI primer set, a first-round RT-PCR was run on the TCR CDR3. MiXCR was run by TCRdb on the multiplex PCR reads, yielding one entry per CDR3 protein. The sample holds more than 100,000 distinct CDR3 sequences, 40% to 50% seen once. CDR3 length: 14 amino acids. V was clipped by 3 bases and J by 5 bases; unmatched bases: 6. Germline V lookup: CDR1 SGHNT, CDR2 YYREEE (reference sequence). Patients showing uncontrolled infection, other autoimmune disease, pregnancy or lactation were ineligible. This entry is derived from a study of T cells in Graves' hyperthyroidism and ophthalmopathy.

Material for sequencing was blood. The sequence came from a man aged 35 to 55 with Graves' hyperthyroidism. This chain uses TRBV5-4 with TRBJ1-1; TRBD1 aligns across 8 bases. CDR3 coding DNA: TGTGCCAGCAGCTGGACAGGGTTGGAGACTGAAGCTTTCTTT. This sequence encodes CASSWTGLETEAFF.